Below are 20 T cell receptor beta chains sequenced from a single sample in a study of control samples from healthy donors and cancer patients. Data came from immunoSEQ multiplex PCR; TCRdb stores just in-frame clones and leaves some out. The data contain roughly 170,000 clones, 90% to 95% of them singletons. Sample: blood. Receptor source: a man younger than 35 in good health.

Here the CDR3 DNA reads TGCGCCAGCAGACCTACAGGGTTGGACACCGGGGAGCTGTTTTTT. This translates into CASRPTGLDTGELFF. The chain couples TRBV5-1 to TRBJ2-2, with D possibly being TRBD1 (6 bases). The V gene lost 5 bases and the J gene lost 3 bases, with 14 bases spanning the gap. CDR3 length: 15 amino acids. Germline CDR1 reads SGHRS; CDR2 reads YFSETQ.

This clone was counted only a few times. This chain joins TRBV18 and TRBJ1-5; TRBD1 aligns across 8 bases. The junction had 3 bases not matched to a gene; V was cut back by 3 bases and J by 2 bases. The length of the CDR3 is 15 residues. The germline V gene has CDR1 KGHSH and CDR2 LQKENI. DNA of the CDR3: TGTGCCAGCTCACCGGAGACAGGGGGCAATCAGCCCCAGCATTTT. Its translation: CASSPETGGNQPQHF.

The rearrangement links TRBV4-2 to TRBJ2-6, with TRBD2 matching over 14 bases. V was clipped by 4 bases and J by 4 bases; unmatched bases: 15. The CDR3 extends over 21 amino acids. From germline, CDR1 is LGHNA and CDR2 YNFKEQ. The CDR3 is CASSLGLAGGLPAGGANVLTF. The CDR3 DNA sequence: TGTGCCAGCAGCCTAGGACTAGCGGGGGGCCTCCCGGCGGGAGGGGCCAACGTCCTGACTTTC.

The V and J genes are TRBV20-1 and TRBJ2-3, with a weak D call TRBD2 (5 bases). The CDR3 sequence is 13 residues long. V lost 3 bases, J lost 3 bases, and 10 bases lay in between. The germline V gene has CDR1 DFQATT and CDR2 SNEGSKA (reference sequence). Here the CDR3 DNA reads TGCAGTGCTAGTTTTCCGGGAACAGATACGCAGTATTTT. It is translated as CSASFPGTDTQYF.

The V and J genes are TRBV5-1 and TRBJ2-1, with 9 positions matching TRBD2. Trimming at V came to 0 bases and at J to 7 bases, leaving 8 bases not matched to a gene. The germline CDR1 and CDR2 sequences are SGHRS and YFSETQ. CDR3 length equals 16 residues. The CDR3 DNA reads TGCGCCAGCAGCTTGGCCGGGCGGGGGGGCCGGAATGAGCAGTTCTTC. Encoded protein: CASSLAGRGGRNEQFF.

The chain combines TRBV18 with TRBJ1-5; TRBD1 agrees at 10 bases. The CDR3 spans 14 residues. Unmatched junction bases numbered 2, after V lost 4 bases and J lost 5 bases. Looked up from germline, CDR1 is KGHSH and CDR2 is LQKENI. CDR3 loop: CASSLGTGDQPQHF. The CDR3 DNA reads TGTGCCAGCTCACTCGGGACAGGGGATCAGCCCCAGCATTTT.

The chain couples TRBV5-6 to TRBJ1-2; D remains ambiguous. The CDR3 contains 14 residues. Germline V gene sequence: CDR1 SGHDT, CDR2 YYEEEE. The V and J ends lost 0 bases and 6 bases respectively, with 12 bases between them. CDR3 nucleotide sequence: TGTGCCAGCAGCTTGGGAGGTCTCGGTGATGGCTACACCTTC. Protein product: CASSLGGLGDGYTF. Drawing the rest from reference TRBV5-6 and TRBJ1-2, the complete variable domain is DAGVTQSPTHLIKTRGQQVTLRCSPKSGHDTVSWYQQALGQGPQFIFQYYEEEERQRGNFPDRFSGHQFPNYSSELNVNALLLGDSALYLCASSLGGLGDGYTFGSGTRLTVV.

The V call is TRBV12-3 or TRBV12-4, the J call TRBJ1-1; D might be TRBD1 (5 bases). V gave up 2 bases and J gave up 8 bases, with 12 bases separating them. There are 13 residues in the CDR3. DNA for the CDR3: TGTGCCAGCAGTTTATCAGGGTTCCTGGAAGCTTTCTTT. Protein sequence: CASSLSGFLEAFF.

This clone was found once. V usage is TRBV14 and J usage is TRBJ1-2; weak D call: TRBD1 (6 bases). CDR3 length: 14 amino acids. Trimming cost V 1 base and J 8 bases, with 14 bases left between them. Germline CDR1 reads SGHDN; CDR2 reads FVKESK. The CDR3 DNA is TGTGCCAGCAGCCAAGCGACAGGTTTTGGAGGCTACACCTTC. Protein product: CASSQATGFGGYTF. Using reference TRBV14 and TRBJ1-2 for the parts outside the CDR3, the full variable domain is EAGVTQFPSHSVIEKGQTVTLRCDPISGHDNLYWYRRVMGKEIKFLLHFVKESKQDESGMPNNRFLAERTGGTYSTLKVQPAELEDSGVYFCASSQATGFGGYTFGSGTRLTVV.

In the case of this clone: No conserved phenylalanine or tryptophan is present at the end of the CDR3, so a read error is the likely explanation. Because the CDR3's place on the DNA is in doubt, the DNA is left out and the CDR3 is given as listed by TCRdb. The chain uses TRBV23-1 and TRBJ2-7; TRBD1 was called by the table and not checked on the DNA. TRBV23-1 is assigned to the ORF class and has an uncertain function. The CDR3 length equals 9 residues, ends included. The chain's CDR3 is CASSFDNHT.

The chain employs TRBV7-3 and TRBJ2-1; D call uncertain. From germline, CDR1 is SGHTA and CDR2 FQGTGA. Trimming removed 4 bases from V and 8 bases from J, with 12 bases in between. This CDR3 has 13 amino acids. The CDR3 region is CASSSQSGYEQFF. As DNA, the CDR3 is TGTGCCAGCAGCTCCCAATCAGGTTATGAGCAGTTCTTC.

The chain employs TRBV5-5 and TRBJ2-2, with a weak D call TRBD1 (7 bases). V shed 4 bases and J shed 4 bases, with 14 bases lying between them. Per germline, CDR1 SGHKS and CDR2 YYEKEE (reference sequence). The CDR3 sequence is 15 residues long. CDR3 bases: TGTGCCAGCAGCACCAACAGGGGAGGCACCGGGGAGCTGTTTTTT. Translation gives CASSTNRGGTGELFF.

This clone was seen ten or more times. V and J are TRBV5-1 and TRBJ1-5; D remains unclear. The length of the CDR3 is 14 residues. Germline lookup yields CDR1 SGHRS and CDR2 YFSETQ. The germline V and J ends were trimmed by 2 bases and 8 bases, with 14 bases remaining between them. The DNA of the CDR3 is TGCGCCAGCAGCTTAGGTCAGGTTGGGGAGCCCCAGCATTTT. Residues: CASSLGQVGEPQHF. Filled out from reference TRBV5-1 and TRBJ1-5, the complete variable domain reads KAGVTQTPRYLIKTRGQQVTLSCSPISGHRSVSWYQQTPGQGLQFLFEYFSETQRNKGNFPGRFSGRQFSNSRSEMNVSTLELGDSALYLCASSLGQVGEPQHFGDGTRLSIL.

This clone appeared once. The chain employs TRBV2 and TRBJ1-2; D not certain. This CDR3 contains 12 residues. Trimming took 6 bases from V and 6 from J, leaving 11 bases between them. The V gene's germline CDR1 is SNHLY and CDR2 FYNNEI. The CDR3 reads CASSPRRDGYTF. The CDR3 coding sequence is TGTGCCAGCAGCCCACGTCGCGATGGCTACACCTTC.

The gene calls are TRBV7-3 and TRBJ1-5, with 9 positions matching TRBD1. V dropped 1 base and J dropped 7; count of bases not matched to a gene: 14. The CDR3 has 18 amino acids. Germline CDR1 is SGHTA and CDR2 is FQGTGA. The CDR3 sequence: CASSLIGWGQGEGQPQHF. CDR3 sequence (DNA): TGTGCCAGCAGCTTAATAGGGTGGGGACAGGGAGAAGGGCAGCCCCAGCATTTT. Full variable domain (rest looked up from reference TRBV7-3 and TRBJ1-5): GAGVSQTPSNKVTEKGKYVELRCDPISGHTALYWYRQSLGQGPEFLIYFQGTGAADDSGLPNDRFFAVRPEGSVSTLKIQRTERGDSAVYLCASSLIGWGQGEGQPQHFGDGTRLSIL.

The chain combines TRBV2 with TRBJ2-3; D call uncertain. The V end was cut by 3 bases, the J end by 3 bases, with 10 bases between. The CDR3 sequence is 14 residues long. The germline V gene has CDR1 SNHLY and CDR2 FYNNEI. The CDR3 DNA reads TGTGCCAGCAGTGACCCGGGCACGACAGATACGCAGTATTTT. This translates into CASSDPGTTDTQYF.

The gene calls are TRBV7-8 and TRBJ1-2, with TRBD1 matching over 8 bases. The V segment lost 5 bases and the J segment 5 bases; nucleotides outside the gene matches: 10. This CDR3 is 15 amino acids long. Germline loops: CDR1 SGHVS, CDR2 FQNEAQ. The CDR3 region has the DNA TGTGCCAGCAGCAACGGACAGGGAATTCAGTATGGCTACACCTTC. Amino acid sequence: CASSNGQGIQYGYTF.

The genes are TRBV4-1 and TRBJ1-5; 7 nucleotides line up with TRBD1. CDR3 length equals 16 residues. The junction had 10 bases not matched to a gene; V was cut back by 4 bases and J by 4 bases. Germline-derived CDR1 and CDR2 are MGHRA and YSYEKL. The CDR3 DNA is TGCGCCAGCAGCCGCCATGAGGGGGGACAGAATCAGCCCCAGCATTTT. Amino acids: CASSRHEGGQNQPQHF.

V is TRBV5-1 and J is TRBJ1-4, with no clear D. Between the trimmed V and J ends, which lost 7 bases and 3 bases, there was a span of 13 bases. The germline V gene has CDR1 SGHRS and CDR2 YFSETQ. The CDR3 length is 14 residues. The CDR3 DNA reads TGCGCCAGCGCCACCGGCGCCGCTAATGAAAAACTGTTTTTT. Its protein product is CASATGAANEKLFF. The entire variable domain, with the rest obtained from reference TRBV5-1 and TRBJ1-4, is as follows: KAGVTQTPRYLIKTRGQQVTLSCSPISGHRSVSWYQQTPGQGLQFLFEYFSETQRNKGNFPGRFSGRQFSNSRSEMNVSTLELGDSALYLCASATGAANEKLFFGSGTQLSVL.

The V call is TRBV5-1, the J call TRBJ2-7; TRBD1 or TRBD2 may be the D gene (6 bases each). The germline CDR1 and CDR2 sequences are SGHRS and YFSETQ. Trimming removed 4 bases at V and 0 bases at J, with 14 bases between. There are 15 residues in the CDR3. CDR3 DNA sequence: TGCGCCAGCAGCCGAACGGGGGCTCTCTCCTACGAGCAGTACTTC. This encodes CASSRTGALSYEQYF.